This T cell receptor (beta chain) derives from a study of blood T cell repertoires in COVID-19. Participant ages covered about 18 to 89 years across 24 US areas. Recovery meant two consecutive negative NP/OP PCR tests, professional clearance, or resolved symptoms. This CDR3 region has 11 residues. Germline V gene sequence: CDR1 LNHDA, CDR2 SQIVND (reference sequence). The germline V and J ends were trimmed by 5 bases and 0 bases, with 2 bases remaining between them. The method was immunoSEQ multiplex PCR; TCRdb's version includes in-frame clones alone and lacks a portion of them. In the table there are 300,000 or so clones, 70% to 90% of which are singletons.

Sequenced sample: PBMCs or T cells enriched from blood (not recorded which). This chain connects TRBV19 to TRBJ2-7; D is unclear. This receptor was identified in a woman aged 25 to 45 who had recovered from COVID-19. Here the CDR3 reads CASSYSYEQYF. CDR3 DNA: TGTGCCAGTAGTTACTCCTACGAGCAGTACTTC. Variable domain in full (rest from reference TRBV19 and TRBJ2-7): DGGITQSPKYLFRKEGQNVTLSCEQNLNHDAMYWYRQDPGQGLRLIYYSQIVNDFQKGDIAEGYSVSREKKESFPLTVTSAQKNPTAFYLCASSYSYEQYFGPGTRLTVT.